The TCR beta chain described here comes from a study of cytomegalovirus exposure and HLA in healthy donors. Vbeta (60) and Jbeta (13) primers were used in the PCR. TCRdb keeps only in-frame clones here, not all; method: immunoSEQ multiplex PCR. The table shows approximately 160,000 clones, with over 65% occurring only once. Looked up from germline, CDR1 is SGHRS and CDR2 is YFSETQ. The V and J ends lost 4 bases and 5 bases, in that order; junction bases with no gene match: 12. The CDR3 is 16 residues long. Sample: PBMCs. This sequence joins TRBV5-1 and TRBJ1-2, with 9 bases that match TRBD1. This TCR came from a man aged 18 to 35 in good health and CMV-seropositive. The CDR3: CASSPGQGVASYGYTF. CDR3 sequence (DNA): TGCGCCAGCAGCCCGGGACAGGGCGTAGCCTCGTATGGCTACACCTTC.